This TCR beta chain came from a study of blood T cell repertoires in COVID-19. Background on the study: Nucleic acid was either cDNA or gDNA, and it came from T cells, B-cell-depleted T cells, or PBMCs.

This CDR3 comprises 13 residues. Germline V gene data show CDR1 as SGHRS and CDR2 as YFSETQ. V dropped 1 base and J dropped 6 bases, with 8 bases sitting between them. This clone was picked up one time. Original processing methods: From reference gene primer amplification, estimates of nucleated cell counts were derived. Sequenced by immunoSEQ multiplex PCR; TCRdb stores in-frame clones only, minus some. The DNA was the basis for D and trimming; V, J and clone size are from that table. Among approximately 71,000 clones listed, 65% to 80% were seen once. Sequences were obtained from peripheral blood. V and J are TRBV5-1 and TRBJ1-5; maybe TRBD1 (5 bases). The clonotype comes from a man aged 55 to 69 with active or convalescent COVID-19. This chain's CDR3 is CASSLMGGQPQHF. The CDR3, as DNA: TGCGCCAGCAGCTTGATGGGGGGTCAGCCCCAGCATTTT.